A single T cell receptor (beta chain) is shown here with its context. The data were obtained in a study of blood T cell repertoires in COVID-19. Overall study: T cells, B-cell-depleted T cells, or PBMCs provided the cDNA or gDNA that served as material.

During active infection, Seattle patients enrolled and were then monitored through disease. Germline V CDR1 and CDR2: KGHSH, LQKENI. The CDR3 totals 15 residues. V dropped 3 bases and J dropped 2; count of bases not matched to a gene: 5. Authors' methods: How many nucleated cells were present was estimated from reference gene primer amplification. Data came from immunoSEQ multiplex PCR; TCRdb stores just in-frame clones and leaves some out. That table supplies the V and J calls and clone size; D and trimming were determined from the DNA. The data show 450,000 or so clones, 85% to 90% seen once. Sequenced material: peripheral blood. The chain employs TRBV18 and TRBJ2-7; 9 bases are a match to TRBD1. The sequence came from a man aged 18 to 30 with COVID-19, enrolled during active disease. For the CDR3, the DNA is TGTGCCAGCTCACCGCCGGGACAGGGCCCCTACGAGCAGTACTTC. Translated: CASSPPGQGPYEQYF.